The text below deals with one TCR beta chain. Its antigen is currently unknown. The germline V and J ends were trimmed by 6 bases and 10 bases, with 15 bases remaining between them. The CDR3 is made up of 12 amino acids. Germline V gene sequence: CDR1 MNHEY, CDR2 SVGAGI. The table came from immunoSEQ multiplex PCR; TCRdb's copy has only in-frame clones and leaves some out. The sample includes roughly 200,000 clones, roughly 90% of them seen just once. The data were obtained in a study of T cell responses to AZD1222 COVID-19 vaccine. Whole-study results and caveats: Close to half of all spike-specific TCRs reportedly target regions of the variants that are unmutated. Donors, mostly white British, included more females; clonal diversity was possibly underestimated. It was only a handful of AZD1222 recipients who were seropositive at baseline.

The sequences come from peripheral blood, collected 28 days after the second AZD1222 dose. This clonotype originated in an adult who received the AZD1222 COVID-19 vaccine. This sequence joins TRBV6-5 and TRBJ1-1; D gene ambiguous. In DNA, the CDR3 is TGTGCCAGCAGACGATATCCCGACGGAGCTTTCTTT. Residues: CASRRYPDGAFF.